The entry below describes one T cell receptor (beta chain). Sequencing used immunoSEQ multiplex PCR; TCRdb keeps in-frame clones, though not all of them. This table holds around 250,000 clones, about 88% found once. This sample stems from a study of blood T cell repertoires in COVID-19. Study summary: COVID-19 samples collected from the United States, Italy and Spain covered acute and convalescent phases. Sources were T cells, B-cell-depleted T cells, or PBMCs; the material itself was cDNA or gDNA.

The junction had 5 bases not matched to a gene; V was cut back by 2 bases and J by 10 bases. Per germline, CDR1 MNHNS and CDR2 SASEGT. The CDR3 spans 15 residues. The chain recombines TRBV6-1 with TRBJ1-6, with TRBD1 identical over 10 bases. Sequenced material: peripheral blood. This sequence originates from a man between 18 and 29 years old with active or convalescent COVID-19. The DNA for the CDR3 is TGTGCCAGCAGTGAATCCGGGACAGGGGACTCACCCCTCCACTTT. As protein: CASSESGTGDSPLHF.